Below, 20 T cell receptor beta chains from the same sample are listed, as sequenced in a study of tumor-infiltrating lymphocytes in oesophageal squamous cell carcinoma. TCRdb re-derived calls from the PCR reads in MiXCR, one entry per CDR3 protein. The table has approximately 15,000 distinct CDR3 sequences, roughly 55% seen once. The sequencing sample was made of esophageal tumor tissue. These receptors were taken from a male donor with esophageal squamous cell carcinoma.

The CDR3 here is CASSPRTSGRETKTQYF. CDR3 nucleotides: TGCGCCAGCAGCCCACGGACTAGCGGGAGGGAAACAAAGACCCAGTACTTC. The chain recombines TRBV5-1 with TRBJ2-7, with 15 bases identical to TRBD2. The J call may be in error: the DNA end matches TRBJ2-5 better. The CDR3 consists of 17 residues. Germline-derived CDR1 and CDR2 are SGHRS and YFSETQ.

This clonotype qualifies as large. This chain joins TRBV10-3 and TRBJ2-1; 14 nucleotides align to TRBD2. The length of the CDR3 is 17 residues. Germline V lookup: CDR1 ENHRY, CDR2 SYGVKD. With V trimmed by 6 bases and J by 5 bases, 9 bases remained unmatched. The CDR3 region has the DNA TGTGCCATCAGACCGGGACTAGCGGGAGCCCTTGACAATGAGCAGTTCTTC. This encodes CAIRPGLAGALDNEQFF.

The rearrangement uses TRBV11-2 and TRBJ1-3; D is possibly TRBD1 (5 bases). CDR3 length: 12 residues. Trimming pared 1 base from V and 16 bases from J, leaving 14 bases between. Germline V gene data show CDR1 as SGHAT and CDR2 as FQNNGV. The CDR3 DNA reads TGTGCCAGCAGCTTAGGGGACCGGAGGTCTTATTTT. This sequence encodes CASSLGDRRSYF.

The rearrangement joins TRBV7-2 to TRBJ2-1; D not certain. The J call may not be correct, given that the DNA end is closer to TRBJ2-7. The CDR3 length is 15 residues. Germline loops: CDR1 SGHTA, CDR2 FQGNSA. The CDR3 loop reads CASSMGSSTSYEQYF. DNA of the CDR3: TGTGCCAGCAGCATGGGATCTTCCACCTCCTACGAGCAGTACTTC.

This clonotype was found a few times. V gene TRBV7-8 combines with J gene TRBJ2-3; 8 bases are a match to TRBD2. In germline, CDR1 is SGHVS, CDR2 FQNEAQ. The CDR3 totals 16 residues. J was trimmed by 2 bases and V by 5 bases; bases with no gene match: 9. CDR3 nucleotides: TGTGCCAGCAGCGGCTGGACTAGCCATACCACAGATACGCAGTATTTT. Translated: CASSGWTSHTTDTQYF.

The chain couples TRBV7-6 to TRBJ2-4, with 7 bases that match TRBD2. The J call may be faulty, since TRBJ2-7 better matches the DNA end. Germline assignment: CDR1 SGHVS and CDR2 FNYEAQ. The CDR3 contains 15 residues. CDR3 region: CASSPGTTYSYEQYF. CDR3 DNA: TGTGCCAGCAGCCCCGGGACTACATACTCCTACGAGCAGTACTTC.

The CDR3 DNA reads as TGTGCCAGCAGTCCGCTAGCGGGACGGCTGTTTTTT. Amino acids: CASSPLAGRLFF. This chain links TRBV7-6 with TRBJ2-2, with 9 bases identical to TRBD2. The J segment lost 13 bases and the V segment lost 6 bases, leaving 6 bases of the junction unmatched. Germline values: CDR1 SGHVS, CDR2 FNYEAQ. The length of the CDR3 is 12 residues.

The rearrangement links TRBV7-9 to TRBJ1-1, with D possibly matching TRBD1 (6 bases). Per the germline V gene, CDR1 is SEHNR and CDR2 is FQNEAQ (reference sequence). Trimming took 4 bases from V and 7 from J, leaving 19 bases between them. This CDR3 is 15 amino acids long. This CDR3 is CASSSHRDKMGEAFF. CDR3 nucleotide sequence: TGTGCCAGCAGCTCACACAGGGATAAGATGGGTGAAGCTTTCTTT. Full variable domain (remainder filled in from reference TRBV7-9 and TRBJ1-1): DTGVSQNPRHKITKRGQNVTFRCDPISEHNRLYWYRQTLGQGPEFLTYFQNEAQLEKSRLLSDRFSAERPKGSFSTLEIQRTEQGDSAMYLCASSSHRDKMGEAFFGQGTRLTVV.

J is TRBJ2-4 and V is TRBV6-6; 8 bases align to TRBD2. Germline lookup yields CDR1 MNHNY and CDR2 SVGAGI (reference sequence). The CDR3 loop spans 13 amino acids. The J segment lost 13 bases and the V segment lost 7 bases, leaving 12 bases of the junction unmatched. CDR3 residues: CASIRAGGGEQYF. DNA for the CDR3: TGTGCCAGCATACGCGCGGGAGGAGGGGAGCAGTACTTC.

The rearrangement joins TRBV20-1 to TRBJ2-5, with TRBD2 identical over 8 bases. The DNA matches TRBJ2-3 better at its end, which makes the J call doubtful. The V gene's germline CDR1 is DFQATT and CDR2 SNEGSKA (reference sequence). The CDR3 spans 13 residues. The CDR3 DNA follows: TGCAGTGCGACGGGACTAGAACAAGATACGCAGTATTTT. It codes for CSATGLEQDTQYF.

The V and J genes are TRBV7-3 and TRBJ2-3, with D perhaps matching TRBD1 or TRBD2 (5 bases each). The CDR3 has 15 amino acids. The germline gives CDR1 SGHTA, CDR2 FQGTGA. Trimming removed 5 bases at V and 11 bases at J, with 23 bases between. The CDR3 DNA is TGTGCCAGCAGCCGGGACGGGACCCACTCTTACGAGCAGTATTTT. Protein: CASSRDGTHSYEQYF.

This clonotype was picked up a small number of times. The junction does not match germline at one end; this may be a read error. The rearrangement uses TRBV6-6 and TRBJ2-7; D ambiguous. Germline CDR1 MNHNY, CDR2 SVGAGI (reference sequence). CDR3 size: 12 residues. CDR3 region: CASSNYNSPLHF. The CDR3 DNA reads TGTGCCAGCAGCAACTATAATTCACCCCTCCACTTC.

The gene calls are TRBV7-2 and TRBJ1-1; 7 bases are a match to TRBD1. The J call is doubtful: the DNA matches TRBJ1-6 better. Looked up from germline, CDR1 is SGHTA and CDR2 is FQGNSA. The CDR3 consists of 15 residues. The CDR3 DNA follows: TGTGCCAGCAGTTCACAGGCGGGACAGAATTCACCCCTCCACTTT. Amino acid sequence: CASSSQAGQNSPLHF.

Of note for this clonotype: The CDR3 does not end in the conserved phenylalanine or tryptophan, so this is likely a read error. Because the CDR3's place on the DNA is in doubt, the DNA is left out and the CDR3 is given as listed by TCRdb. The CDR3 reads CASSLEGR. The chain joins TRBV7-2 to TRBJ2-1; the D segment call TRBD2 is taken from the table without a DNA check. With termini counted, the CDR3 has 8 amino acids. The germline V gene has CDR1 SGHTA and CDR2 FQGNSA.

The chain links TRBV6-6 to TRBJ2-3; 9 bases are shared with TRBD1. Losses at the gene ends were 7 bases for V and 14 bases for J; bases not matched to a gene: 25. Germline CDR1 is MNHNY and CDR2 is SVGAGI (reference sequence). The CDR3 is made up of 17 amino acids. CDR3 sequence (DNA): TGTGCCAGCATCTCGGACAGGGGCCTTTCAAACACCGGGGAGCTGTATTTT. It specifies CASISDRGLSNTGELYF.

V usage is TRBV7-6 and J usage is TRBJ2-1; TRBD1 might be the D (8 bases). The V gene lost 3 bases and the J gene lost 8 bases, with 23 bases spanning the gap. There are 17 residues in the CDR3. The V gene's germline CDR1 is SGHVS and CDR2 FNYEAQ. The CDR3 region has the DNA TGTGCCAGCAGCTTTCTGGGGGCCACAGGGGGGGGGGATGAGCAGTTCTTC. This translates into CASSFLGATGGGDEQFF.

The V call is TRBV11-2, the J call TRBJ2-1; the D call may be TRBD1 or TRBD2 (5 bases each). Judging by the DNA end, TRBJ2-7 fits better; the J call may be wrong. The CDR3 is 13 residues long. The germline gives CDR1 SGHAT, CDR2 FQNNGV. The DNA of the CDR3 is TGTGCCAGCAGCTTAGGGGGACCCACCGAGCAGTACTTC. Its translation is CASSLGGPTEQYF.

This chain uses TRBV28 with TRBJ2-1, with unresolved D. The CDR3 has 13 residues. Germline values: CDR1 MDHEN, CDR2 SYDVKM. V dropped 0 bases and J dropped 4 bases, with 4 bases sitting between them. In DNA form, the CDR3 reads TGTGCCAGCAGTTTATGGAGATACAATGAGCAGTTCTTC. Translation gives CASSLWRYNEQFF.

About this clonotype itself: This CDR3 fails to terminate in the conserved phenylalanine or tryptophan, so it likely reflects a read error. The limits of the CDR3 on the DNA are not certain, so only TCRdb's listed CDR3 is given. The CDR3 sequence is CASRGGQGPHGYTFGR. This sequence joins TRBV6-2 or TRBV6-3 and TRBJ2-3; the DNA was not compared with TRBD1, the D call given in the table. Germline V gene data show CDR1 as MNHEY and CDR2 as SVGEGT. The CDR3 has 16 residues if both end residues are counted.

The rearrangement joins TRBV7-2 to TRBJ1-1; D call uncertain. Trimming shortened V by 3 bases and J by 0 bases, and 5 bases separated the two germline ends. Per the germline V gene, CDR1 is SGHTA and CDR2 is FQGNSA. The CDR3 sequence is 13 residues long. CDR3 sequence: CASSFSVNTEAFF. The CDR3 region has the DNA TGTGCCAGCAGCTTTTCAGTGAACACTGAAGCTTTCTTT.